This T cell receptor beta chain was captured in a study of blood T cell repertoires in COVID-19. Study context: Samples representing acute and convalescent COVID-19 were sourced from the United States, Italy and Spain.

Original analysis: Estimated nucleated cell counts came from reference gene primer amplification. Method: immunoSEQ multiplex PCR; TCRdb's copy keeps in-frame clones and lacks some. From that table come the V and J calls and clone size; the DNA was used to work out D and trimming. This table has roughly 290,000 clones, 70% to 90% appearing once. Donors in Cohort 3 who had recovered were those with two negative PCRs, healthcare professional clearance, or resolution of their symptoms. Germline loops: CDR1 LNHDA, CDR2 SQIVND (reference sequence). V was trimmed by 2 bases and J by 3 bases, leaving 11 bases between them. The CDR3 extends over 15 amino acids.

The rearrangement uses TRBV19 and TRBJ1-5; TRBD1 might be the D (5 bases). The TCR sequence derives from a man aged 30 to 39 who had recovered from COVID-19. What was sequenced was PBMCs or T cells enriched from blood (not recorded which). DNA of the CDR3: TGTGCCAGTAGTATACGGGCAGGGTCCAATCAGCCCCAGCATTTT. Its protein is CASSIRAGSNQPQHF.